Following are 7 T cell receptor beta chains from one sample sequenced in a study of OX40 agonist ivuxolimab in advanced cancers. The table came from immunoSEQ multiplex PCR; TCRdb's copy has only in-frame clones and leaves some out. The data show approximately 66,000 clones, just over 85% seen once. This sample comprised CD4+ or CD8+ T cells sorted from blood, obtained in a trial of the OX40 agonist ivuxolimab. These receptors all come from an adult with an advanced solid tumor such as melanoma, head and neck, liver or kidney cancer.

The CDR3 DNA sequence: TGCAGCGTCTCTAGCGGGAGGGCCACAGATACGCAGTATTTT. This encodes CSVSSGRATDTQYF. The chain has TRBV29-1 and TRBJ2-3; 12 nucleotides line up with TRBD2. This CDR3 has 14 amino acids. With V trimmed by 6 bases and J by 2 bases, 3 bases remained unmatched. Germline CDR1 and CDR2: SQVTM and ANQGSEA.

The V and J genes are TRBV29-1 and TRBJ2-3, with D perhaps matching TRBD1 (5 bases). CDR1 is SQVTM, CDR2 ANQGSEA, per germline. The CDR3 extends over 15 amino acids. V shed 0 bases and J shed 5 bases, with 15 bases lying between them. CDR3 DNA: TGCAGCGTTGAAGACCGGTCCAGGGCCGGAGATACGCAGTATTTT. The encoded protein is CSVEDRSRAGDTQYF.

The chain carries TRBV11-2 and TRBJ2-7; 9 nucleotides match TRBD2. Trimming took 0 bases from V and 5 from J; bases not matched to a gene: 11. The CDR3 runs to 17 residues. Germline lookup yields CDR1 SGHAT and CDR2 FQNNGV. The CDR3 region has the DNA TGTGCCAGCAGCTTAGATATGTTTGGCGGGGGGGCCCACGAGCAGTACTTC. This sequence encodes CASSLDMFGGGAHEQYF.

J is TRBJ2-1 and V is TRBV11-2, with D possibly TRBD1 on 5 matching bases. This CDR3 spans 15 amino acids. V gave up 6 bases and J gave up 3 bases, with 15 bases separating them. The germline V gene encodes CDR1 SGHAT and CDR2 FQNNGV. The CDR3 sequence is CASSSDSEYYNEQFF. CDR3 DNA: TGTGCCAGCAGTTCCGACAGTGAGTACTACAATGAGCAGTTCTTC.

The chain has TRBV5-1 and TRBJ1-2; TRBD1 might be the D (5 bases). The V gene lost 0 bases and the J gene lost 3 bases, with 9 bases spanning the gap. The CDR3 totals 14 residues. Germline CDR1 and CDR2: SGHRS and YFSETQ. CDR3 nucleotides: TGCGCCAGCAGCTTGGGGGGACGGGACTATGGCTACACCTTC. Translating it yields CASSLGGRDYGYTF.

The rearrangement links TRBV9 to TRBJ2-7, with D maybe TRBD1 (5 bases). With 0 bases removed from V and 2 bases from J, the gap between germline ends came to 12 bases. Germline V gene data show CDR1 as SGDLS and CDR2 as YYNGEE. The CDR3 has 15 amino acids. This chain's CDR3 is CASSVGVGVAYEQYF. The CDR3 DNA follows: TGTGCCAGCAGCGTAGGGGTAGGGGTAGCCTACGAGCAGTACTTC.

In nucleotides, the CDR3 is TGTGCCAGCAGTTTAACAGGGTGGGAAGCAACTAATGAAAAACTGTTTTTT. This translates into CASSLTGWEATNEKLFF. This chain links TRBV27 with TRBJ1-4; D might be TRBD1 (6 bases). CDR3 length equals 17 residues. The germline gives CDR1 MNHEY, CDR2 SMNVEV (reference sequence). V gave up 2 bases and J gave up 0 bases, with 13 bases separating them.